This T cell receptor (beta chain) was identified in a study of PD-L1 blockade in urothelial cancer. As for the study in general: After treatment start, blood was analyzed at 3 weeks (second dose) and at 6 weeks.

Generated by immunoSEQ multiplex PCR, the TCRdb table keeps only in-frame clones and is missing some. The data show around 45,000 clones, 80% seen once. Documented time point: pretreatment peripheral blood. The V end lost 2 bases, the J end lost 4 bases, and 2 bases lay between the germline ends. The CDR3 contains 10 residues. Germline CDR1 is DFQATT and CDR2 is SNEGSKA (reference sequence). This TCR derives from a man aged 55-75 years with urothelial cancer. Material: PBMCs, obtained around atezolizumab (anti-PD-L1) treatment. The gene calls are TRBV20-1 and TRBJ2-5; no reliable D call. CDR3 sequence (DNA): TGCAGTGCTAGACTAGAGACCCAGTACTTC. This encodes CSARLETQYF.